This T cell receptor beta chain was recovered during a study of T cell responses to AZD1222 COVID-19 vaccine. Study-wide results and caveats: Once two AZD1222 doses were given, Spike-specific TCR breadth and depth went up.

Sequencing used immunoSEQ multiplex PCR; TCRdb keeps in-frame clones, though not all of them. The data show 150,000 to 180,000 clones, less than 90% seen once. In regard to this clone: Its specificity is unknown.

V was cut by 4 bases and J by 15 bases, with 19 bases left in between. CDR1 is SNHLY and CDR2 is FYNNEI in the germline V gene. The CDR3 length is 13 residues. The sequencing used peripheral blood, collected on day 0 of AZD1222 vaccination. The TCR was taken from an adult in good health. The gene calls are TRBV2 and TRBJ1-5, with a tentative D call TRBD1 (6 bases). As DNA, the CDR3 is TGTGCCAGCAGTGCGAGCCCGGGACAACATTTGCATTTT. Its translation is CASSASPGQHLHF. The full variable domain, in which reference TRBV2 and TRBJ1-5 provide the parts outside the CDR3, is EPEVTQTPSHQVTQMGQEVILRCVPISNHLYFYWYRQILGQKVEFLVSFYNNEISEKSEIFDDQFSVERPDGSNFTLKIRSTKLEDSAMYFCASSASPGQHLHFGDGTRLSIL.